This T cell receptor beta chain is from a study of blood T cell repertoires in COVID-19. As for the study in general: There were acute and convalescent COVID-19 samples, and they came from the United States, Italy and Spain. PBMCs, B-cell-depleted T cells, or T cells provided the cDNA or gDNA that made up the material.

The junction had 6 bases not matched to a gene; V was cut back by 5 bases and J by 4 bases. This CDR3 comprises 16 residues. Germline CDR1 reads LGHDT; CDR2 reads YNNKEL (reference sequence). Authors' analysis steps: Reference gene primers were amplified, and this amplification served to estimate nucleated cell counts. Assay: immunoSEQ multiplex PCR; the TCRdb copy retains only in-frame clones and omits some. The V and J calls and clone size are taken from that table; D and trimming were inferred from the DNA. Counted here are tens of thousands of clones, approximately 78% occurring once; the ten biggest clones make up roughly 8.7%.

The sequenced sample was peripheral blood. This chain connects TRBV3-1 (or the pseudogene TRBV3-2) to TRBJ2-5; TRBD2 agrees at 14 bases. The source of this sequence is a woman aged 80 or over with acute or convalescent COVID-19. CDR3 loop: CASSRRTSGGRETQYF. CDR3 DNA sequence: TGTGCCAGCAGCAGACGGACTAGCGGGGGGAGAGAGACCCAGTACTTC.